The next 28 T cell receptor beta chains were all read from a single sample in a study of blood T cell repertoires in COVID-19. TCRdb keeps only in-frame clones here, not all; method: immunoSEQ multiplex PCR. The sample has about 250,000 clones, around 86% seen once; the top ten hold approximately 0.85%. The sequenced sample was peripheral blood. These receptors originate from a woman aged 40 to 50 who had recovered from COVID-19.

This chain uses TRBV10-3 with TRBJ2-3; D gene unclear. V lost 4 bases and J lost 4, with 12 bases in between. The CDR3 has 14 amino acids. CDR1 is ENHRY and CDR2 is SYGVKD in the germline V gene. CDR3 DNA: TGTGCCATCAGTGTCTCTGGAGCGTCAGATACGCAGTATTTT. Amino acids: CAISVSGASDTQYF.

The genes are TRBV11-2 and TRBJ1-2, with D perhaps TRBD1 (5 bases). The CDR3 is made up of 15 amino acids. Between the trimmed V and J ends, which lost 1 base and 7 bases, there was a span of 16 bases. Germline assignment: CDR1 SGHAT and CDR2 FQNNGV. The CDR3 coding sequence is TGTGCCAGCAGCTTAGTCCCAGGGTCCTTTCCTGGCTACACCTTC. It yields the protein CASSLVPGSFPGYTF.

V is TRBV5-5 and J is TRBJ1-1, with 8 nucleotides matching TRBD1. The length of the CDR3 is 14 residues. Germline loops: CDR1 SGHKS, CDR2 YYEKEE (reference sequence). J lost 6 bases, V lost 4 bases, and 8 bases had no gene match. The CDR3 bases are TGTGCCAGCAGCCACCCCCGGGACAGGTCTGAAGCTTTCTTT. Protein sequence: CASSHPRDRSEAFF. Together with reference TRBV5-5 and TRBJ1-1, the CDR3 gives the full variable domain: DAGVTQSPTHLIKTRGQQVTLRCSPISGHKSVSWYQQVLGQGPQFIFQYYEKEERGRGNFPDRFSARQFPNYSSELNVNALLLGDSALYLCASSHPRDRSEAFFGQGTRLTVV.

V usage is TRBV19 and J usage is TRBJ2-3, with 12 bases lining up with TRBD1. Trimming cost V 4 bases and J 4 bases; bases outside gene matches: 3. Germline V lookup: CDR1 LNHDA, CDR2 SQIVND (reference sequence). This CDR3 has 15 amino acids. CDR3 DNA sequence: TGTGCCAGTAGTAGGGGACAGGGGGCGGCAGATACGCAGTATTTT. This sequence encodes CASSRGQGAADTQYF.

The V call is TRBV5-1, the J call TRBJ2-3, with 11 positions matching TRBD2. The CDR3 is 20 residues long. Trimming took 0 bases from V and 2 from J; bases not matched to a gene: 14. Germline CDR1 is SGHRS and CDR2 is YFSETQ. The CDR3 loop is CASSLAGTGLAGGPTDTQYF. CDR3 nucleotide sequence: TGCGCCAGCAGCTTGGCCGGGACAGGGCTAGCGGGAGGCCCCACAGATACGCAGTATTTT.

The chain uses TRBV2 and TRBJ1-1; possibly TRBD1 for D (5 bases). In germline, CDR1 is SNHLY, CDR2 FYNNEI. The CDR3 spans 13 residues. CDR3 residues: CALLVGPNTEAFF. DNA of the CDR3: TGTGCTCTTCTTGTGGGGCCGAACACTGAAGCTTTCTTT.

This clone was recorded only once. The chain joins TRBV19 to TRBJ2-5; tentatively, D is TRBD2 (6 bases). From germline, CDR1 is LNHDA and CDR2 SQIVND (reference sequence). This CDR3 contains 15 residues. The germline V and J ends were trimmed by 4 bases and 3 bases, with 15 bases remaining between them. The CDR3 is CASSNRESLKETQYF. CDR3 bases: TGTGCCAGTAGTAACCGGGAGTCACTCAAAGAGACCCAGTACTTC.

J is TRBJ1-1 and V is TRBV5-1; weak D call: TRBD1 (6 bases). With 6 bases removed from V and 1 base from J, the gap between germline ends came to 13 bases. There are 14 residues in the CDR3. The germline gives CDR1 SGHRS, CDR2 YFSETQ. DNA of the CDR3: TGCGCCAGCAACCAAGGACAGCCGAACACTGAAGCTTTCTTT. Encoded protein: CASNQGQPNTEAFF. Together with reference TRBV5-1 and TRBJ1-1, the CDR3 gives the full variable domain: KAGVTQTPRYLIKTRGQQVTLSCSPISGHRSVSWYQQTPGQGLQFLFEYFSETQRNKGNFPGRFSGRQFSNSRSEMNVSTLELGDSALYLCASNQGQPNTEAFFGQGTRLTVV.

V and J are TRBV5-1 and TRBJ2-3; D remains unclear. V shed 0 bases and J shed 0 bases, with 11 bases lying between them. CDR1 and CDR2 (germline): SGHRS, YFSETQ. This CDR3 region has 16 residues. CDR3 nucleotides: TGCGCCAGCAGCTTGGGATACGGCGGAAGCACAGATACGCAGTATTTT. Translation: CASSLGYGGSTDTQYF.

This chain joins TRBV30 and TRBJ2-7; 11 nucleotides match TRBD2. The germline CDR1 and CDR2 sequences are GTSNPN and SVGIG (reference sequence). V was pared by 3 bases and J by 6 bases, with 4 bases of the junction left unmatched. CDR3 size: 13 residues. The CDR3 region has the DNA TGTGCCTGGAGGCTGCTAGCGGGGGGCGAGCAGTACTTC. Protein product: CAWRLLAGGEQYF.

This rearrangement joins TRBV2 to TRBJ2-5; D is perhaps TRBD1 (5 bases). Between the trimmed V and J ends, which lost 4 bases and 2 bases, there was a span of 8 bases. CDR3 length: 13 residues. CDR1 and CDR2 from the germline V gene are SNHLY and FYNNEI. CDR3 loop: CASSVDRQETQYF. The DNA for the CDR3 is TGTGCCAGCAGTGTCGACAGACAAGAGACCCAGTACTTC.

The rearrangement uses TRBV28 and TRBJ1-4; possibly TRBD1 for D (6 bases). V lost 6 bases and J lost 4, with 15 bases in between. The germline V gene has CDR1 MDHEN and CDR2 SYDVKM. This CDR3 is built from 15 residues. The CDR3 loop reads CASSRPQGINEKLFF. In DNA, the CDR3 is TGTGCCAGCAGCCGACCCCAGGGGATTAATGAAAAACTGTTTTTT. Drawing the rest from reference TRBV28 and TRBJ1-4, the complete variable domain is DVKVTQSSRYLVKRTGEKVFLECVQDMDHENMFWYRQDPGLGLRLIYFSYDVKMKEKGDIPEGYSVSREKKERFSLILESASTNQTSMYLCASSRPQGINEKLFFGSGTQLSVL.

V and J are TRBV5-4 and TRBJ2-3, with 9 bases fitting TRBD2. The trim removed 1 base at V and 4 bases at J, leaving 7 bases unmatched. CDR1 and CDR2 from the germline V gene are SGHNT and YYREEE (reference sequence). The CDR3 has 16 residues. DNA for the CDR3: TGTGCCAGCAGCTTGTTCGGACTAGCGAGCTCAGATACGCAGTATTTT. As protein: CASSLFGLASSDTQYF.

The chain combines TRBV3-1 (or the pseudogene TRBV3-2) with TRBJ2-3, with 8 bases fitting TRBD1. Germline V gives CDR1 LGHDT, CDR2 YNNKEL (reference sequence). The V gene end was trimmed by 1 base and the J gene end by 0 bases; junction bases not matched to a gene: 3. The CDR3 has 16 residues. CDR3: CASSQVQGASTDTQYF. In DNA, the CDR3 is TGTGCCAGCAGCCAAGTTCAGGGGGCTAGCACAGATACGCAGTATTTT.

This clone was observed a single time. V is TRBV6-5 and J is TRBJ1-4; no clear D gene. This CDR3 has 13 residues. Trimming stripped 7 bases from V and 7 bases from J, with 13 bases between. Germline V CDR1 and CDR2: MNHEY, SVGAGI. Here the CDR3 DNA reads TGTGCCAGCACCGCGCTATATGGTGAAAAACTGTTTTTT. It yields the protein CASTALYGEKLFF.

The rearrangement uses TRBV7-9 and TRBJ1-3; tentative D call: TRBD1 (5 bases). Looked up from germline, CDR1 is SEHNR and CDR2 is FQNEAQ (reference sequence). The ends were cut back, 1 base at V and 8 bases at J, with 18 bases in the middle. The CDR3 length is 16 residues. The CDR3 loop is CASSLVPRDPGDTIYF. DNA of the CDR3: TGTGCCAGCAGCTTAGTCCCGCGGGACCCGGGGGACACCATATATTTT.

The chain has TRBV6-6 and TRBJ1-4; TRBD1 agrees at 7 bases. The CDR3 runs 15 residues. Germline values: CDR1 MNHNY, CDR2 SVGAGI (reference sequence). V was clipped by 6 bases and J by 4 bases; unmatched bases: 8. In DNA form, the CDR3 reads TGTGCCAGCAGAGCAGGGGGGCTCGGTAATGAAAAACTGTTTTTT. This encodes CASRAGGLGNEKLFF.

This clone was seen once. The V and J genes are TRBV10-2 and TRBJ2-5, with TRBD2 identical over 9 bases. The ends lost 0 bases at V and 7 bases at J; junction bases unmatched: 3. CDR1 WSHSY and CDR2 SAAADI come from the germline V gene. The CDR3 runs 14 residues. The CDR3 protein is CASSESKLAGTQYF. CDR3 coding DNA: TGCGCCAGCAGTGAGTCGAAACTAGCGGGGACCCAGTACTTC.

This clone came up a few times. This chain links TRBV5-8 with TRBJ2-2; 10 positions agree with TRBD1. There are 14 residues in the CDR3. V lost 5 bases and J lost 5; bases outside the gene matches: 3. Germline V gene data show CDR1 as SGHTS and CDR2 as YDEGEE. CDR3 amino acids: CASRTGGMTGELFF. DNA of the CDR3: TGTGCCAGCAGGACAGGGGGCATGACCGGGGAGCTGTTTTTT.

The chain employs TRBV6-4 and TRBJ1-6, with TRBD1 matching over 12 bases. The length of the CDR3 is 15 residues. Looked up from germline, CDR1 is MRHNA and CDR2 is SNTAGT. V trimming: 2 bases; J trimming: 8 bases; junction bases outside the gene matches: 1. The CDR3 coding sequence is TGTGCCAGCAGTGACGGGACAGGGGGCCATTCACCCCTCCACTTT. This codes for CASSDGTGGHSPLHF.

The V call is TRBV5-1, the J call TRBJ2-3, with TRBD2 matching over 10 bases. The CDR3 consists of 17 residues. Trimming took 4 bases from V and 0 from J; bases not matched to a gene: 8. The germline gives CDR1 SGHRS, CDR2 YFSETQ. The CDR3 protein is CASSAWTSGHSTDTQYF. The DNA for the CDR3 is TGCGCCAGCAGCGCCTGGACTAGCGGCCATAGCACAGATACGCAGTATTTT.

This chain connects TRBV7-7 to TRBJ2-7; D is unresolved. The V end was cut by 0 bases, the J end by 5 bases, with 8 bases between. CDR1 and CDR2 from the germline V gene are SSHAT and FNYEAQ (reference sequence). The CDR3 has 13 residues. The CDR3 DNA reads TGTGCCAGCAGCTTAGCGCTCACGGACGAGCAGTACTTC. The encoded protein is CASSLALTDEQYF.

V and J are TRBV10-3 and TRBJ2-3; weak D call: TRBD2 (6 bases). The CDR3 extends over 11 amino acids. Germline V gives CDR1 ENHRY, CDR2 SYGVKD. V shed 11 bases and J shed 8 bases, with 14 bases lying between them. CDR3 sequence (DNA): TGTGCCGTCGGGGGTGAGCGTACGCAGTATTTT. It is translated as CAVGGERTQYF.

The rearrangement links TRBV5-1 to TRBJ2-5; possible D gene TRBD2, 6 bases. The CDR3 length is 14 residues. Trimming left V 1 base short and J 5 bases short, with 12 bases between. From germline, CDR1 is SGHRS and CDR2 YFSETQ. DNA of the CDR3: TGCGCCAGCAGCTTGATAGGGGCGGGGGAGACCCAGTACTTC. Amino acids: CASSLIGAGETQYF.

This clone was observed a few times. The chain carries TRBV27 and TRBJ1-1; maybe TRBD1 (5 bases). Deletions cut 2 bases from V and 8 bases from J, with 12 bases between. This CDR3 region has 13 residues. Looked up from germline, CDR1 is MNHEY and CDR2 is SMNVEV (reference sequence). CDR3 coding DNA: TGTGCCAGCAGTTTAGTGGGGGGTGGAGAAGCTTTCTTT. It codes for CASSLVGGGEAFF.

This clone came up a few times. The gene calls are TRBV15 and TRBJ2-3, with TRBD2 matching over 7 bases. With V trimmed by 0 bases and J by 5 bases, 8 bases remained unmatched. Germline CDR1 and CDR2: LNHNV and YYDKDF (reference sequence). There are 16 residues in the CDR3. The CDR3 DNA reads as TGTGCCACCAGCAGAGATCGAGAGGGCGGGGGAGATACGCAGTATTTT. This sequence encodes CATSRDREGGGDTQYF.

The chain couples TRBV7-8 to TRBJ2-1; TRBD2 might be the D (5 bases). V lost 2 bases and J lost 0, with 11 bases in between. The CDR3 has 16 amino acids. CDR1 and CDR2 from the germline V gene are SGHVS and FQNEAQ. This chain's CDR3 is CASSLRGGSSYNEQFF. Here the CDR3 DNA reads TGTGCCAGCAGCTTACGGGGTGGGAGCTCCTACAATGAGCAGTTCTTC.

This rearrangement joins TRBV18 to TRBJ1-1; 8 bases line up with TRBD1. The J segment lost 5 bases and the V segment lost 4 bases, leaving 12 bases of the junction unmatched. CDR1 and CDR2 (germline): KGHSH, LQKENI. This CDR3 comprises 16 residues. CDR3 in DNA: TGTGCCAGCTCACAAGTCCCACAGGGGGGAAGAACTGAAGCTTTCTTT. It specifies CASSQVPQGGRTEAFF.